This TCR beta chain originates from a study of spatial heterogeneity in lung cancer. The CDR3 totals 16 residues. V lost 4 bases and J lost 3; bases outside the gene matches: 9. Germline values: CDR1 SGHDN, CDR2 FVKESK. Time point described: sample taken at primary tumor resection. Unsorted whole RNA of tumor, nontumor lung or frozen PBMC was sequenced. This clonotype appeared a few times. Using its own MiXCR run on the 5' RACE reads, TCRdb lists one record per CDR3 protein. The sample records tens of thousands of distinct CDR3 sequences, 10% to 15% being singletons. The chain has TRBV14 and TRBJ2-3; 8 positions match TRBD1. The sequence came from a male donor with early-stage non-small cell lung cancer. The material sequenced was PBMCs, taken at surgery. The CDR3 DNA is TGTGCCAGCAGCCGCGACAGGGGCCATTATACAGATACGCAGTATTTT. This sequence encodes CASSRDRGHYTDTQYF.